The clone carrying this T cell receptor (beta chain) was picked up many times. Its specificity is unknown. Transcripts of RNA were the source for amplifying TCR beta CDR3 regions. HTBI primers were used in a first-round RT-PCR, which preceded a second-round multiplex PCR. TCRdb reprocessed the multiplex PCR reads with MiXCR, giving one entry per CDR3 protein. The table has 200,000 to 250,000 distinct CDR3 sequences, around a fifth seen once. The data were taken from a study of Graves' ophthalmopathy and Graves' hyperthyroidism. The PBMCs originated from around 10 ml of fresh peripheral blood. V was pared by 1 base and J by 5 bases, with 11 bases of the junction left unmatched. The CDR3 runs 17 residues. Germline V lookup: CDR1 SEHNR, CDR2 FQNEAQ (reference sequence). Study findings and constraints: As the model predicted ophthalmopathy progression, it achieved a sensitivity of approximately 65% and a specificity of 72.22%. In blood, most expanded thyroid clonotypes above 0.001 frequency were also detected. Using 13 signatures, a model distinguished ophthalmopathy from stable hyperthyroidism, reaching around 86% sensitivity and 81.08% specificity.

The sequenced sample was peripheral blood. V gene TRBV7-9 combines with J gene TRBJ2-7; 10 bases match TRBD2. The TCR comes from a woman in her forties or fifties with Graves' ophthalmopathy. The DNA for the CDR3 is TGTGCCAGCAGCTTAGGGTGGGGCGGGACTAGCGACGACGAGCAGTACTTC. Amino acid sequence: CASSLGWGGTSDDEQYF.